This T cell receptor (beta chain) was obtained from a study of T cells in Graves' hyperthyroidism and ophthalmopathy. This clonotype was recorded at least ten times. TCR beta CDR3 regions were amplified from RNA. With the HTBI primer set, the TCR CDR3 went through a first round of RT-PCR. From the multiplex PCR reads, TCRdb called clonotypes with MiXCR, one entry per CDR3 protein. The sample shows under 350,000 distinct CDR3 sequences, 21% of them seen only once. V was trimmed by 3 bases and J by 10 bases, leaving 16 bases between them. The CDR3 length is 15 residues. Germline CDR1 and CDR2: SNHLY and FYNNEI.

The chain uses TRBV2 and TRBJ1-6; D is ambiguous. This sequence was found in a woman aged 50 to 60 with Graves' hyperthyroidism. Sample: blood. The CDR3 protein is CASSDWTVLGSPLHF. For the CDR3, the DNA is TGTGCCAGCAGTGACTGGACCGTCCTAGGGTCACCCCTCCACTTT.